Presented here are 2 T cell receptor beta chains from one specimen sequenced in a study of blood T cells in healthy people across ages. Alongside a J-beta primer mix, a sample-barcoded 5' primer served in a second PCR lasting 7 to 11 cycles. TCRdb reprocessed the 5' RACE reads with MiXCR, giving one entry per CDR3 protein. The data hold some 1.4 million distinct CDR3 sequences, with approximately 38% observed a single time. Sequenced input: blood. Receptor source: a woman younger than 35 in good health.

This clonotype was seen a handful of times. The chain uses TRBV12-3 or TRBV12-4 and TRBJ1-2; 8 positions match TRBD1. This CDR3 comprises 15 residues. Trimming cost V 5 bases and J 4 bases; bases outside gene matches: 9. In DNA, the CDR3 is TGTGCCAGCAGTCGCGGACAGGGAGGGGTCTATGGCTACACCTTC. This sequence encodes CASSRGQGGVYGYTF.

This clonotype was seen a single time. V is TRBV20-1 and J is TRBJ2-3, with 11 bases identical to TRBD2. The CDR3 length is 18 residues. Germline V gene sequence: CDR1 DFQATT, CDR2 SNEGSKA (reference sequence). Trimming removed 4 bases from V and 3 bases from J; junction bases left unmatched: 15. DNA for the CDR3: TGCAGTGCTATGGGCCTGCTAACTAGCGGGAGAGGAACAGATACGCAGTATTTT. Translating it yields CSAMGLLTSGRGTDTQYF.